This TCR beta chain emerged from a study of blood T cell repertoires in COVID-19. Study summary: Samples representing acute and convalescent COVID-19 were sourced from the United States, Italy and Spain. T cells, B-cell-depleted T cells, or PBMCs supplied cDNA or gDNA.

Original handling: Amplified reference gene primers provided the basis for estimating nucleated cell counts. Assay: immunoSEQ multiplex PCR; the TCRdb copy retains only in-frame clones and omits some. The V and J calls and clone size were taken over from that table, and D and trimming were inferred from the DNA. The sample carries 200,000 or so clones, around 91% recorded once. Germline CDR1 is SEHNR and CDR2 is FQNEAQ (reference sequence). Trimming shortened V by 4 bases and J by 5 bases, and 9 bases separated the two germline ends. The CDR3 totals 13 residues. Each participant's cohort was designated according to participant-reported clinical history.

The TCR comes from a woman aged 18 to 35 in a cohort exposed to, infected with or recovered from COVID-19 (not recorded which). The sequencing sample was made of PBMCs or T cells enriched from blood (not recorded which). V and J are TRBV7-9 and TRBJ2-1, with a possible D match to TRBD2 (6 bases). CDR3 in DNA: TGTGCCAGCAGCTCAAGGAGGGACAATGAGCAGTTCTTC. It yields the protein CASSSRRDNEQFF.